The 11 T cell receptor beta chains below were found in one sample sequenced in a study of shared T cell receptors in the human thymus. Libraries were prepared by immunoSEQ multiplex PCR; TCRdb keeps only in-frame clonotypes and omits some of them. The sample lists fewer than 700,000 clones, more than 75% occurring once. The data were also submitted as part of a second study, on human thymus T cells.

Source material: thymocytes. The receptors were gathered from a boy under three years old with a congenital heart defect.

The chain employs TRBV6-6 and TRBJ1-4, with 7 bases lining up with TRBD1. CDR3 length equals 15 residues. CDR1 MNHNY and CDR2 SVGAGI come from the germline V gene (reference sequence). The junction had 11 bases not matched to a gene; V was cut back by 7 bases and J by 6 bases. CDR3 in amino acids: CASTLTGTEDEKLFF. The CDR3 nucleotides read TGTGCCAGCACTCTCACCGGGACAGAAGATGAAAAACTGTTTTTT.

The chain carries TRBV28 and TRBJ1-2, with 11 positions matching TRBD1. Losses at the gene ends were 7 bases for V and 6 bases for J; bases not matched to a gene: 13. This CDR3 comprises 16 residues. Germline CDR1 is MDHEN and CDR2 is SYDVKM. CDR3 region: CASTGRKDRGLHGYTF. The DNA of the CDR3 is TGTGCCAGCACCGGTCGAAAGGACAGGGGGCTACATGGCTACACCTTC.

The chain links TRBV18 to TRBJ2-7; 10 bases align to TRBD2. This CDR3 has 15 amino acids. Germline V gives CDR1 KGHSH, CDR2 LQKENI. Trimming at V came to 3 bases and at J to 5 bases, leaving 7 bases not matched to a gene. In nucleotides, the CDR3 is TGTGCCAGCTCACCCCTAGCGGGAGCCGACAACGAGCAGTACTTC. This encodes CASSPLAGADNEQYF.

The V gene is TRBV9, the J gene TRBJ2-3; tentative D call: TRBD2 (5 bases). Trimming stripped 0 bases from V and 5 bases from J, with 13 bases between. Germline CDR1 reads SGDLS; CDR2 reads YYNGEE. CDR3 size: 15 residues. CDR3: CASSVDALRGDTQYF. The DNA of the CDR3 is TGTGCCAGCAGCGTAGATGCCCTCCGGGGAGATACGCAGTATTTT.

CDR3 residues: CASHIGGRTGELFF. DNA for the CDR3: TGTGCCAGCCACATAGGGGGTCGCACCGGGGAGCTGTTTTTT. The chain is built from TRBV27 and TRBJ2-2; maybe TRBD1 (6 bases). The V and J ends lost 8 bases and 4 bases respectively, with 14 bases between them. The CDR3 runs to 14 residues. From germline, CDR1 is MNHEY and CDR2 SMNVEV (reference sequence).

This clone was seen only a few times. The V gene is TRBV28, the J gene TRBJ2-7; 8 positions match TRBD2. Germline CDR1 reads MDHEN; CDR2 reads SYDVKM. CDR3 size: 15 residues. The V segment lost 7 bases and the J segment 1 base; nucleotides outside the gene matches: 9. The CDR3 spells CASTPTSGPSYEQYF. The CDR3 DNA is TGTGCCAGCACCCCCACTAGCGGACCTTCCTACGAGCAGTACTTC.

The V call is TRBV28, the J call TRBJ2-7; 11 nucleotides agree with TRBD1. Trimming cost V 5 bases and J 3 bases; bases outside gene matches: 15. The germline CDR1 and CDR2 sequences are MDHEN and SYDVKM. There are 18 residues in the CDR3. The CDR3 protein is CASSGGGQGAGLYYEQYF. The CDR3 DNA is TGTGCCAGCAGTGGGGGTGGACAGGGGGCCGGCCTCTACTACGAGCAGTACTTC.

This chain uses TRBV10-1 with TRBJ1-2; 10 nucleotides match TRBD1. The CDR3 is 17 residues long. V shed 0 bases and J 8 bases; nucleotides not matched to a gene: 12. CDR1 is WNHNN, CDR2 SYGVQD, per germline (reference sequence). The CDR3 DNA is TGCGCCAGCAGTGAGTCAAGGGACAGGGGATCTCACAGGGGCTACACCTTC. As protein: CASSESRDRGSHRGYTF.

The CDR3 nucleotides are TGTGCCAGCAGCCAAGGCTCGGGGCAGCGGGGCACAGATACGCAGTATTTT. Its translation is CASSQGSGQRGTDTQYF. The chain recombines TRBV4-2 with TRBJ2-3; perhaps TRBD2 as D (6 bases). CDR3 length equals 17 residues. Germline V gene lookup returns CDR1 LGHNA and CDR2 YNFKEQ. Trimming took 1 base from V and 1 from J, leaving 15 bases between them.

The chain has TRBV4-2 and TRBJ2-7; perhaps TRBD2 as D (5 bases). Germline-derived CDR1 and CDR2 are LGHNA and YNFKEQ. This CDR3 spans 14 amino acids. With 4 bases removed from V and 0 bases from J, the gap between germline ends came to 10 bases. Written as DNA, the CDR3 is TGTGCCAGCAGCCCTCGGAGGAGCTCCTACGAGCAGTACTTC. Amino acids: CASSPRRSSYEQYF.

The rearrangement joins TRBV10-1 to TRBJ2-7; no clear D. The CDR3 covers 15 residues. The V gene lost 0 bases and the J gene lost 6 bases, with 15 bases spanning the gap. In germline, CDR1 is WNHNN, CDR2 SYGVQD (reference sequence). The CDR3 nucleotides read TGCGCCAGCAGTGAGTCTGCGGATGGGTCAAGCGAGCAGTACTTC. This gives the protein CASSESADGSSEQYF.